The present TCR beta chain was sequenced within a study of blood T cell repertoires in COVID-19. Study overall: PBMCs, B-cell-depleted T cells, or T cells provided the cDNA or gDNA that made up the material.

Trimming stripped 6 bases from V and 4 bases from J, with 15 bases between. The CDR3 totals 14 residues. Germline V lookup: CDR1 MNHEY, CDR2 SMNVEV (reference sequence). Only in-frame clones appear in the TCRdb table, and some are missing; sequencing was by immunoSEQ multiplex PCR. This sample has roughly 35,000 clones, with roughly 80% found just once. The TCR was taken from an older man with acute or convalescent COVID-19. The sample taken for sequencing was peripheral blood. The V and J genes are TRBV27 and TRBJ1-2; TRBD1 might be the D (5 bases). The CDR3 loop is CASSQNQGAYGYTF. Written as DNA, the CDR3 is TGTGCCAGCAGCCAAAATCAGGGTGCCTATGGCTACACCTTC.